The 10 T cell receptor beta chains below come from one sample, sequenced in a study of T cell repertoires in cytomegalovirus infection. From the reads, TCRdb called clonotypes with MiXCR, one entry per CDR3 protein. The sample has more than 650,000 distinct CDR3 sequences; roughly 35% are singletons. Sequenced: PBMCs. Receptors originate from a human donor in good health (CMV status not recorded). Some clones in this sample may be carry-over from other donors' samples.

The chain joins TRBV15 to TRBJ2-5; no definite D call. CDR3 length: 11 residues. V was shortened by 8 bases and J by 1 base, with 5 bases between the two germline ends. CDR1 is LNHNV and CDR2 is YYDKDF in the germline V gene (reference sequence). CDR3 DNA sequence: TGTGCCACCGGGTTCCAAGAGACCCAGTACTTC. The encoded protein is CATGFQETQYF.

This clonotype was detected a few times. The chain carries TRBV2 and TRBJ2-7; a possible D gene is TRBD1 (6 bases). This CDR3 has 14 amino acids. V lost 3 bases and J lost 3, with 12 bases in between. CDR1 is SNHLY and CDR2 is FYNNEI in the germline V gene. Here the CDR3 reads CASSDRGEDYEQYF. CDR3 DNA: TGTGCCAGCAGTGACAGGGGAGAAGACTACGAGCAGTACTTC.

This clonotype showed up just a few times. CDR3 DNA sequence: TGCAGTGCTACGCGCGCCTTCAGGACAGGGGGCAACTATGGCTACACCTTC. It specifies CSATRAFRTGGNYGYTF. This chain uses TRBV20-1 with TRBJ1-2; 11 nucleotides match TRBD1. Germline-derived CDR1 and CDR2 are DFQATT and SNEGSKA (reference sequence). This CDR3 has 17 amino acids. V trimming: 4 bases; J trimming: 2 bases; junction bases outside the gene matches: 12.

The chain employs TRBV4-1 and TRBJ2-7, with unresolved D. Germline CDR1 and CDR2: MGHRA and YSYEKL. CDR3 size: 17 residues. V lost 0 bases and J lost 2, with 17 bases in between. This CDR3 reads CASSQDSLQAGAYEQYF. In nucleotides, the CDR3 is TGCGCCAGCAGCCAAGATTCCCTCCAGGCAGGAGCCTACGAGCAGTACTTC.

Comment on this clonotype: A much larger clone lies a single base off, so this may be a read error. J is TRBJ1-2 and V is TRBV7-2; TRBD1 matches at 10 bases. The CDR3 has 15 residues. Per the germline V gene, CDR1 is SGHTA and CDR2 is FQGNSA. The CDR3 DNA reads as TGTGCTAGTTCCGAGGGATCGGGACAGGGGACCTGCTACACCTTC. It yields the protein CASSEGSGQGTCYTF.

The V gene is TRBV5-1, the J gene TRBJ2-5; D not resolved. Germline CDR1 reads SGHRS; CDR2 reads YFSETQ. The V end lost 2 bases, the J end lost 2 bases, and 10 bases lay between the germline ends. The CDR3 sequence is 14 residues long. CDR3 amino acids: CASSFGSLQETQYF. Written as DNA, the CDR3 is TGCGCCAGCAGCTTCGGCAGCCTGCAAGAGACCCAGTACTTC.

The V gene is TRBV12-3 or TRBV12-4, the J gene TRBJ2-2; D ambiguous. This CDR3 has 14 amino acids. The V and J ends lost 6 bases and 4 bases respectively, with 12 bases between them. The CDR3 nucleotides are TGTGCCAGCAGGCCCCTGTTAAGCACCGGGGAGCTGTTTTTT. Amino acids: CASRPLLSTGELFF.

The rearrangement uses TRBV7-9 and TRBJ2-1, with D unresolved. The germline V and J ends were trimmed by 0 bases and 0 bases, with 9 bases remaining between them. This CDR3 comprises 16 residues. Germline values: CDR1 SEHNR, CDR2 FQNEAQ (reference sequence). DNA for the CDR3: TGTGCCAGCAGCTTAGCGCTGCTCCGCTCCTACAATGAGCAGTTCTTC. Translating it yields CASSLALLRSYNEQFF.

The rearrangement uses TRBV12-3 or TRBV12-4 and TRBJ2-3, with 7 bases aligning to TRBD2. V shed 4 bases, J shed 6 bases, and the junction held 13 bases outside the gene matches. The CDR3 extends over 16 amino acids. The CDR3 here is CASSSQGLGPDDTQYF. In DNA, the CDR3 is TGTGCCAGCAGTTCTCAAGGACTAGGCCCTGATGATACGCAGTATTTT.

About this clonotype itself: The germline gene is not matched at one end of the junction; a read error may be the cause. The J gene is TRBJ1-5, the V gene TRBV4-1; 8 positions agree with TRBD1. CDR1 and CDR2 (germline): MGHRA, YSYEKL. This CDR3 has 16 residues. The CDR3: CASSQDPGQGTQPQNF. In nucleotides, the CDR3 is TGCGCCAGCAGCCAAGATCCCGGACAGGGAACGCAGCCCCAGAATTTT.